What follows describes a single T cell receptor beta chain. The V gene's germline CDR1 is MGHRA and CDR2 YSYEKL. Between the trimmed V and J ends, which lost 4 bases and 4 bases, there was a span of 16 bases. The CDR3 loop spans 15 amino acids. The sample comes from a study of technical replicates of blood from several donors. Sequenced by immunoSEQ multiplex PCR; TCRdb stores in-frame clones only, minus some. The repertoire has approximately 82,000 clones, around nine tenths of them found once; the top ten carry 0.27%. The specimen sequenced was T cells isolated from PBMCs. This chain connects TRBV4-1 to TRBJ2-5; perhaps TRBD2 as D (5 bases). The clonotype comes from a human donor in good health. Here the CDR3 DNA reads TGCGCCAGCAGCCGTCCCAGCCGAGGGTTAGAGACCCAGTACTTC. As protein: CASSRPSRGLETQYF.